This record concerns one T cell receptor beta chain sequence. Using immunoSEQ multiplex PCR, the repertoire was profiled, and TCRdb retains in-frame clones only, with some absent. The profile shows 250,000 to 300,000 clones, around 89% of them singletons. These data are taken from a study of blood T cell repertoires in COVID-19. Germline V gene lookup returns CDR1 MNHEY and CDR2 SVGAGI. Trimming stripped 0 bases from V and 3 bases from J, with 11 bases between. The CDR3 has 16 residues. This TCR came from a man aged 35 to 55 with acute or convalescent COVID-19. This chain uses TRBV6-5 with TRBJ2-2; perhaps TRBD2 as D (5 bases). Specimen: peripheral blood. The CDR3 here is CASSYSGGHDTGELFF. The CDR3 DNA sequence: TGTGCCAGCAGTTACTCCGGCGGGCACGACACCGGGGAGCTGTTTTTT.